Presented here are 7 T cell receptor beta chains from one specimen sequenced in a study of T cell responses to AZD1222 COVID-19 vaccine. Libraries were prepared by immunoSEQ multiplex PCR; TCRdb keeps only in-frame clonotypes and omits some of them. The sample lists tens of thousands of clones, roughly 80% occurring once. The sequences come from peripheral blood, collected 28 days after the second AZD1222 dose. These receptor sequences come from an adult who received the AZD1222 COVID-19 vaccine.

There are a few counts of this clone. This chain joins TRBV14 and TRBJ1-4; D possibly corresponds to TRBD1 (6 bases). The CDR3 covers 16 residues. Germline loops: CDR1 SGHDN, CDR2 FVKESK. Trimming removed 3 bases at V and 7 bases at J, with 18 bases between. CDR3: CASSHIRGGRGEKLFF. CDR3 sequence (DNA): TGTGCCAGCAGCCACATTAGGGGGGGGCGCGGTGAAAAACTGTTTTTT.

This chain links TRBV4-3 with TRBJ2-7; TRBD1 is a possible D gene (6 bases). CDR3 length: 15 amino acids. In germline, CDR1 is LGHNA, CDR2 YSLEER. Trimming removed 0 bases from V and 3 bases from J, with 12 bases in between. As DNA, the CDR3 is TGCGCCAGCAGCCAAGATCAGGGGTCCGTCTACGAGCAGTACTTC. Its translation: CASSQDQGSVYEQYF.

CDR3 amino acids: CASSPKASSTEAFF. In DNA, the CDR3 is TGTGCCAGCAGCCCGAAGGCCTCTAGCACTGAAGCTTTCTTT. This chain uses TRBV11-1 with TRBJ1-1; D unresolved. CDR3 length: 14 amino acids. Germline V CDR1 and CDR2: SGHAT, FQDESV (reference sequence). Trimming cost V 5 bases and J 4 bases, with 14 bases left between them.

This clone was found a few times. V usage is TRBV4-2 and J usage is TRBJ2-1; 14 bases fit TRBD2. The CDR3 contains 20 residues. The trim removed 2 bases at V and 3 bases at J, leaving 12 bases unmatched. Germline V gene sequence: CDR1 LGHNA, CDR2 YNFKEQ. The CDR3 DNA reads as TGTGCCAGCAGCCAATTCTCCGGGACTAGCGGGAGCTCAAGCTACAATGAGCAGTTCTTC. Translating it yields CASSQFSGTSGSSSYNEQFF.

The chain links TRBV5-8 to TRBJ2-5; TRBD2 agrees at 9 bases. V lost 7 bases to trimming and J lost 1 base; unmatched junction nucleotides: 8. Germline loops: CDR1 SGHTS, CDR2 YDEGEE. This CDR3 spans 15 amino acids. The CDR3, as DNA: TGTGCCAGCCTATCTCCGGGACTAGCCCAAGAGACCCAGTACTTC. Its protein product is CASLSPGLAQETQYF.

The rearrangement uses TRBV6-5 and TRBJ2-1; D ambiguous. CDR1 is MNHEY and CDR2 is SVGAGI in the germline V gene. The V end was cut by 0 bases, the J end by 5 bases, with 2 bases between. CDR3 length: 12 amino acids. This CDR3 reads CASSYSNNEQFF. For the CDR3, the DNA is TGTGCCAGCAGTTACTCGAACAATGAGCAGTTCTTC.

V gene TRBV5-6 combines with J gene TRBJ1-2; no firm D call. The germline V gene has CDR1 SGHDT and CDR2 YYEEEE. Trimming removed 2 bases at V and 5 bases at J, with 4 bases between. The CDR3 consists of 11 residues. Written as DNA, the CDR3 is TGTGCCAGCAGCTTTCGGTATGGCTACACCTTC. Its protein product is CASSFRYGYTF.